This T cell receptor beta chain was documented in a study of CD8+ T cells in alopecia areata. Across the study: Those patients who were treated received oral tofacitinib, which was given at 5 to 10 mg twice daily for moderate-to-severe alopecia areata.

Sequencing used cDNA as its template, made by extracting RNA and reverse transcribing it. The protocol was immunoSEQ multiplex PCR, while the TCRdb copy is restricted to in-frame clones and leaves out a portion. The sample lists some 190,000 clones, approximately 70% occurring once. This clone has only a few counts. What it recognizes is unknown. Stated treatment: oral pan-JAK inhibitor, 5-10 mg twice daily. Both peripheral blood and punch biopsies of lesional scalp skin were obtained from patients who had alopecia areata. V was clipped by 4 bases and J by 0 bases, with 10 bases between them. CDR1 and CDR2 from the germline V gene are MNHNS and SASEGT. This CDR3 comprises 16 residues. Points from the study as a whole: Tofacitinib delivered significant drops in scalp clonality and in expanded CD8+ clones among the top 100.

The chain uses TRBV6-1 and TRBJ2-6; no clear D. The sequencing here drew on CD4+ T cells sorted from blood, taken at week 44, from a patient treated with tofacitinib. The TCR comes from a human donor with alopecia areata. The CDR3 sequence is CASSGTVSSGANVLTF. In DNA, the CDR3 is TGTGCCAGCAGTGGTACAGTTAGCTCTGGGGCCAACGTCCTGACTTTC.